This TCR beta chain was retrieved from a study of T cells in Graves' hyperthyroidism and ophthalmopathy. This clonotype was seen only a few times. The TCR beta CDR3 regions underwent amplification using RNA transcripts as the source. RT-PCR in the first round (using the HTBI primer set) targeted the TCR CDR3. MiXCR was run by TCRdb on the multiplex PCR reads, yielding one entry per CDR3 protein. Among more than 500,000 distinct CDR3 sequences listed, roughly 14% were seen once. V shed 5 bases and J 2 bases; nucleotides not matched to a gene: 4. CDR1 is MNHEY, CDR2 SVGAGI, per germline. The CDR3 loop spans 15 amino acids.

Sequenced sample: blood. The clonotype was recovered from a woman aged 35 to 49 with Graves' ophthalmopathy. V and J are TRBV6-5 and TRBJ2-3, with 10 bases fitting TRBD2. The CDR3 DNA sequence: TGTGCCAGCAGTAACCTAGCGGGAGACACAGATACGCAGTATTTT. Translating it yields CASSNLAGDTDTQYF.